This T cell receptor (beta chain) was recorded in a study of T cell repertoires in cytomegalovirus infection. The wider study: CMV epitopes in the study were HLA-C-restricted (recently identified) and HLA-B-restricted (well studied). It was the public TCR beta signatures that indicated both CMV infection and matching HLA type. General study results and limits: The response measured ex vivo was dominated by TCR beta clonotypes (HLA-C-restricted and CMV-specific).

MiXCR, run by TCRdb on the reads, gives a single entry per CDR3 protein. The table lists 380,000 or so distinct CDR3 sequences, roughly 34% of them singletons. The CDR3 covers 15 residues. Losses at the gene ends were 4 bases for V and 8 bases for J; bases not matched to a gene: 3. CDR1 is SGHRS, CDR2 YFSETQ, per germline. On this clonotype: The antigen remains undetermined.

The sequencing here drew on cultured PBMCs, taken from culture after CMV antigen stimulation. This receptor was identified in a human donor in good health (CMV status not recorded). Some clones in this sample may be carry-over from other donors' samples. The gene calls are TRBV5-1 and TRBJ2-1; 16 bases fit TRBD2. The CDR3 DNA reads as TGCGCCAGCAGCCCCGGGACTAGCGGGGGGGATGAGCAGTTCTTC. Protein product: CASSPGTSGGDEQFF.